The 18 T cell receptor beta chains in this list originate from one sample, sequenced in a study of cytomegalovirus exposure and HLA in healthy donors. The table came from immunoSEQ multiplex PCR; TCRdb's copy has only in-frame clones and leaves some out. The table includes roughly 130,000 clones, around nine tenths detected once. Sequences were obtained from PBMCs. Receptors were obtained from a man aged 25-40 years in good health and CMV-seronegative.

This clone was observed once. V and J are TRBV19 and TRBJ1-2, with 10 nucleotides matching TRBD1. Trimming cost V 6 bases and J 3 bases; bases outside gene matches: 4. The CDR3 length is 14 residues. Germline CDR1 reads LNHDA; CDR2 reads SQIVND (reference sequence). This CDR3 is CASSAGTGDYGYTF. CDR3 nucleotides: TGTGCCAGTAGCGCCGGGACAGGGGACTATGGCTACACCTTC.

J is TRBJ2-5 and V is TRBV5-4; D is uncertain. CDR3 length: 13 amino acids. Germline V lookup: CDR1 SGHNT, CDR2 YYREEE (reference sequence). Between the trimmed V and J ends, which lost 4 bases and 2 bases, there was a span of 9 bases. The CDR3 sequence: CASSQVSQETQYF. The CDR3 DNA follows: TGTGCCAGCAGCCAGGTTTCTCAAGAGACCCAGTACTTC.

The V and J genes are TRBV7-2 and TRBJ2-5; D unclear. CDR1 and CDR2 from the germline V gene are SGHTA and FQGNSA. The length of the CDR3 is 12 residues. Between the trimmed V and J ends, which lost 8 bases and 1 base, there was a span of 8 bases. CDR3 sequence reads: CASSLFQETQYF. In DNA form, the CDR3 reads TGTGCCAGCTCCCTATTCCAAGAGACCCAGTACTTC.

This clone appeared once. Written as DNA, the CDR3 is TGTGCCAGCAGTTACTCGAAGGAGGGCTTCTATGAAGCTTTCTTT. Translation: CASSYSKEGFYEAFF. The rearrangement links TRBV6-5 to TRBJ1-1, with D unresolved. The CDR3 covers 15 residues. Germline V gene data show CDR1 as MNHEY and CDR2 as SVGAGI. V was trimmed by 0 bases and J by 7 bases, leaving 15 bases between them.

This rearrangement joins TRBV7-3 to TRBJ2-1, with 12 bases lining up with TRBD2. Germline-derived CDR1 and CDR2 are SGHTA and FQGTGA. V lost 7 bases and J lost 10; bases outside the gene matches: 20. CDR3 length: 18 residues. CDR3 bases: TGTGCCAGCATCCCCGCACTAGCGGGAGGCCTGGACCCCGGGGAGCAGTTCTTC. Its translation is CASIPALAGGLDPGEQFF.

The chain is built from TRBV5-5 and TRBJ1-5, with D uncertain. CDR1 and CDR2 from the germline V gene are SGHKS and YYEKEE (reference sequence). The CDR3 runs 12 residues. The V end was cut by 4 bases, the J end by 6 bases, with 8 bases between. This chain's CDR3 is CASSTTAQPQHF. The CDR3 DNA follows: TGTGCCAGCAGCACCACAGCTCAGCCCCAGCATTTT.

The chain employs TRBV6-1 and TRBJ2-7, with D possibly being TRBD1 (5 bases). V lost 4 bases and J lost 9, with 13 bases in between. Per the germline V gene, CDR1 is MNHNS and CDR2 is SASEGT. The CDR3 contains 12 residues. The CDR3 nucleotides are TGTGCCAGCAGTGCCGCCAGGGATGCGCAGTACTTC. Protein product: CASSAARDAQYF.

This chain links TRBV23-1 with TRBJ2-3; D is perhaps TRBD2 (6 bases). TRBV23-1 is given ORF status, its function remaining uncertain. The CDR3 has 17 residues. Trimming took off 3 bases at V and 0 bases at J, with 16 bases between the two ends. CDR3 protein: CASSHSSRRGSTDTQYF. CDR3 nucleotide sequence: TGCGCCAGCAGTCACTCCAGCAGGCGGGGTAGCACAGATACGCAGTATTTT.

The V and J genes are TRBV4-3 and TRBJ2-3, with D unresolved. Per the germline V gene, CDR1 is LGHNA and CDR2 is YSLEER. V lost 0 bases, J lost 0 bases, and 10 bases lay in between. The CDR3 runs 16 residues. CDR3 bases: TGCGCCAGCAGCCAAGATAGAGTCTCTAGCACAGATACGCAGTATTTT. It is translated as CASSQDRVSSTDTQYF.

The rearrangement uses TRBV5-4 and TRBJ2-7; 10 nucleotides agree with TRBD2. The ends lost 0 bases at V and 5 bases at J; junction bases unmatched: 11. The CDR3 runs to 17 residues. Germline CDR1 and CDR2: SGHNT and YYREEE (reference sequence). CDR3 in amino acids: CASSLDTSGRAWNEQYF. The DNA for the CDR3 is TGTGCCAGCAGCTTGGACACCAGCGGGAGGGCCTGGAACGAGCAGTACTTC.

A word on this clone: This specimen includes other DNA sequences encoding the same CDR3. This sequence joins TRBV30 and TRBJ2-7; 8 bases line up with TRBD2. CDR1 is GTSNPN and CDR2 is SVGIG in the germline V gene (reference sequence). CDR3 length: 13 residues. V lost 2 bases to trimming and J lost 1 base; unmatched junction nucleotides: 1. For the CDR3, the DNA is TGTGCCTGGAGTAGCGGGAGTTCCTACGAGCAGTACTTC. It specifies CAWSSGSSYEQYF.

This chain connects TRBV19 to TRBJ1-2; D is unclear. CDR1 is LNHDA, CDR2 SQIVND, per germline (reference sequence). The CDR3 length is 16 residues. The ends were cut back, 10 bases at V and 4 bases at J, with 25 bases in the middle. The CDR3 bases are TGTGCCACATGGAAGGGTGAGGGCAGCCCAGTCTATGGCTACACCTTC. It specifies CATWKGEGSPVYGYTF.

The chain couples TRBV27 to TRBJ1-5, with a possible D match to TRBD1 (6 bases). Germline loops: CDR1 MNHEY, CDR2 SMNVEV (reference sequence). The CDR3 runs 15 residues. The V and J ends lost 2 bases and 2 bases respectively, with 10 bases between them. CDR3 loop: CASSLGGAGNQPQHF. CDR3 bases: TGTGCCAGCAGTTTAGGGGGCGCGGGCAATCAGCCCCAGCATTTT.

The rearrangement links TRBV11-3 to TRBJ2-2; 7 nucleotides agree with TRBD2. The junction had 8 bases not matched to a gene; V was cut back by 6 bases and J by 4 bases. Germline CDR1 SGHNT, CDR2 YENEEA. This CDR3 has 15 amino acids. Written as DNA, the CDR3 is TGTGCCAGCAGTCCTCAGCGGGGTAGCACCGGGGAGCTGTTTTTT. Protein: CASSPQRGSTGELFF.

The chain links TRBV7-2 to TRBJ1-2; TRBD1 matches 10 bases. Germline V CDR1 and CDR2: SGHTA, FQGNSA. The CDR3 totals 16 residues. Trimming cost V 5 bases and J 4 bases; bases outside gene matches: 10. Written as DNA, the CDR3 is TGTGCCAGCAGCGTCGGGACAGGGGCAGGTGTCTATGGCTACACCTTC. It is translated as CASSVGTGAGVYGYTF.

The V gene is TRBV1, the J gene TRBJ2-1; the table assigns TRBD2, which was not confirmed against the DNA. TRBV1 is termed a pseudogene. The CDR3 loop spans 17 amino acids. CDR3 protein: CTSSQDEPPGGYNEQFF. CDR3 sequence (DNA): TGCACCAGCAGCCAAGATGAACCCCCCGGGGGGTACAATGAGCAGTTCTTC.

This clone was seen many times. The rearrangement joins TRBV10-1 to TRBJ1-1; TRBD1 is a possible D gene (5 bases). The V gene lost 6 bases and the J gene lost 1 base, with 9 bases spanning the gap. CDR3 size: 13 residues. CDR1 WNHNN and CDR2 SYGVQD come from the germline V gene (reference sequence). CDR3 DNA: TGCGCCAGCAGACAGGACCGGAACACTGAAGCTTTCTTT. Protein sequence: CASRQDRNTEAFF.

V is TRBV6-5 and J is TRBJ1-2; no clear D. V was shortened by 3 bases and J by 2 bases, with 10 bases between the two germline ends. The V gene's germline CDR1 is MNHEY and CDR2 SVGAGI. This CDR3 contains 14 residues. The CDR3 nucleotides read TGTGCCAGCAGTTATAACTTCTTCAACTATGGCTACACCTTC. Translation: CASSYNFFNYGYTF.